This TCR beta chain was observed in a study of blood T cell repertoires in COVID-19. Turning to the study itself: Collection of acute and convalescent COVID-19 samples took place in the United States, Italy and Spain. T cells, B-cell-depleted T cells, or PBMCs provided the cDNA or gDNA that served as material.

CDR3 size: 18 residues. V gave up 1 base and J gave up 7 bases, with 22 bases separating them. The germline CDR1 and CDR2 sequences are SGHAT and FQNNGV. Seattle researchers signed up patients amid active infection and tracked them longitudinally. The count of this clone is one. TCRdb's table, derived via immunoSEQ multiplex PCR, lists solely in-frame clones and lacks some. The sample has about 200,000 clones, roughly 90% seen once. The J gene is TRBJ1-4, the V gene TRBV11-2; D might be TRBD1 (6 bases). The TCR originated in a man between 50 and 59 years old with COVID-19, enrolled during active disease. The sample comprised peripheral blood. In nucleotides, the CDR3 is TGTGCCAGCAGCTTAGGATTTCCTTGGGGGCTTCTTGGTGAAAAACTGTTTTTT. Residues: CASSLGFPWGLLGEKLFF. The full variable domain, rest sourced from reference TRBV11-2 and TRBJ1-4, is EAGVAQSPRYKIIEKRQSVAFWCNPISGHATLYWYQQILGQGPKLLIQFQNNGVVDDSQLPKDRFSAERLKGVDSTLKIQPAKLEDSAVYLCASSLGFPWGLLGEKLFFGSGTQLSVL.